Listed below are T cell receptor beta chains from one sample, sequenced in a study of blood T cell repertoires in COVID-19. Assay used: immunoSEQ multiplex PCR; TCRdb lists only in-frame clones, some missing. There are 310,000 or so clones in the sample; nearly 90% occur only once, and approximately 5.2% lies in the top ten. The specimen was PBMCs or T cells enriched from blood (not recorded which). The receptors originated from a young woman who had recovered from COVID-19. Each CDR3 is given without its conserved first and last residue. Fields, in order: V gene, CDR3 length, J gene, CDR3 protein.

v_gene: TRBV7-8
len: 12
j_gene: TRBJ2-7
CDR3aa: ASSSRWSPYEQY

v_gene: TRBV5-1
len: 14
j_gene: TRBJ2-5
CDR3aa: ASSLVASGAQETQY

v_gene: TRBV7-8
len: 15
j_gene: TRBJ1-5
CDR3aa: ASSLFGAGGENQPQH

v_gene: TRBV4-3
len: 9
j_gene: TRBJ2-3
CDR3aa: ASSPGDTQY

v_gene: TRBV27
len: 11
j_gene: TRBJ1-1
CDR3aa: ASSHKADTEAF

v_gene: TRBV10-3
len: 10
j_gene: TRBJ2-1
CDR3aa: AMATTYNEQF

v_gene: TRBV5-6
len: 13
j_gene: TRBJ1-6
CDR3aa: ASSLSGSYNSPLH

v_gene: TRBV2
len: 11
j_gene: TRBJ1-2
CDR3aa: ASSTRDRVGYT

v_gene: TRBV30
len: 11
j_gene: TRBJ1-2
CDR3aa: ATFGTGDYGYT

v_gene: TRBV6-5
len: 13
j_gene: TRBJ2-6
CDR3aa: ASSYSGAGANVLT

v_gene: TRBV29-1
len: 11
j_gene: TRBJ1-1
CDR3aa: SVEMGADTEAF

v_gene: TRBV19
len: 12
j_gene: TRBJ2-2
CDR3aa: ASERRVNTGELF

v_gene: TRBV16
len: 14
j_gene: TRBJ2-5
CDR3aa: ASSQLRTSGQETQY

v_gene: TRBV5-4
len: 14
j_gene: TRBJ2-2
CDR3aa: ASSLAGLEIAGELF

v_gene: TRBV5-5
len: 12
j_gene: TRBJ1-6
CDR3aa: ASSRTGGNSPLH

v_gene: TRBV9
len: 14
j_gene: TRBJ1-3
CDR3aa: ASSGGIDRESNTIY

v_gene: TRBV5-1
len: 14
j_gene: TRBJ2-7
CDR3aa: ASSLAVGGATYEQY

v_gene: TRBV2
len: 12
j_gene: TRBJ1-3
CDR3aa: ASSAAQSGNTIY

v_gene: TRBV5-1
len: 11
j_gene: TRBJ1-4
CDR3aa: ASSLWGGEKLF

v_gene: TRBV29-1
len: 9
j_gene: TRBJ1-1
CDR3aa: LAGVDTEAF

v_gene: TRBV25-1
len: 12
j_gene: TRBJ1-1
CDR3aa: ASRLAGAKDEAF

v_gene: TRBV19
len: 12
j_gene: TRBJ1-1
CDR3aa: ASSIDRGDTEAF

v_gene: TRBV28
len: 17
j_gene: TRBJ1-3
CDR3aa: ASSLSAPGGTFSGNTIY

v_gene: TRBV6-5
len: 12
j_gene: TRBJ2-7
CDR3aa: ASSSSSGTTEQY

v_gene: TRBV5-4
len: 11
j_gene: TRBJ1-2
CDR3aa: ASSQGQSYGYT

v_gene: TRBV7-2
len: 15
j_gene: TRBJ2-5
CDR3aa: ASSLLGSRGGRETQY

v_gene: TRBV7-2
len: 13
j_gene: TRBJ1-2
CDR3aa: ASSLRGTGMIGYT

v_gene: TRBV19
len: 13
j_gene: TRBJ1-2
CDR3aa: ASSIWAQGAYGYT

v_gene: TRBV19
len: 13
j_gene: TRBJ2-6
CDR3aa: ATSPWGAGANVLT

v_gene: TRBV5-6
len: 11
j_gene: TRBJ2-1
CDR3aa: ASSQGGGNEQF

v_gene: TRBV30
len: 10
j_gene: TRBJ1-1
CDR3aa: AWARGRTEAF

v_gene: TRBV10-3
len: 14
j_gene: TRBJ2-2
CDR3aa: AISATSGGDTGELF

v_gene: TRBV19
len: 13
j_gene: TRBJ2-7
CDR3aa: ASSIELVGAHEQY

v_gene: TRBV14
len: 14
j_gene: TRBJ2-3
CDR3aa: ASSQDHAGGTDTQY

v_gene: TRBV10-3
len: 11
j_gene: TRBJ2-5
CDR3aa: AISPGAEETQY

v_gene: TRBV2
len: 13
j_gene: TRBJ2-1
CDR3aa: ASSSPRGPYNEQF

v_gene: TRBV5-1
len: 11
j_gene: TRBJ2-7
CDR3aa: ASSPWTGGEQY

v_gene: TRBV6-5
len: 13
j_gene: TRBJ2-7
CDR3aa: ASSRGQGGGYEQY

v_gene: TRBV10-3
len: 12
j_gene: TRBJ2-2
CDR3aa: AIKGAANTGELF

v_gene: TRBV5-1
len: 11
j_gene: TRBJ2-5
CDR3aa: ASTGGAQETQY

v_gene: TRBV6-1
len: 14
j_gene: TRBJ1-3
CDR3aa: ASSEVGASSGNTIY

v_gene: TRBV4-1
len: 13
j_gene: TRBJ2-3
CDR3aa: ASSQGGGKVDTQY

v_gene: TRBV7-8
len: 14
j_gene: TRBJ2-2
CDR3aa: ASSPRGAGNTGELF

v_gene: TRBV20-1
len: 13
j_gene: TRBJ1-5
CDR3aa: SASAGLDPNQPQH

v_gene: TRBV7-3
len: 12
j_gene: TRBJ2-5
CDR3aa: ASSSPGTEETQY

v_gene: TRBV30
len: 12
j_gene: TRBJ1-5
CDR3aa: AWSSGGGTQPQH

v_gene: TRBV30
len: 12
j_gene: TRBJ2-2
CDR3aa: AWSVVANTGELF

v_gene: TRBV13
len: 12
j_gene: TRBJ2-3
CDR3aa: ASSLTAGIDTQY